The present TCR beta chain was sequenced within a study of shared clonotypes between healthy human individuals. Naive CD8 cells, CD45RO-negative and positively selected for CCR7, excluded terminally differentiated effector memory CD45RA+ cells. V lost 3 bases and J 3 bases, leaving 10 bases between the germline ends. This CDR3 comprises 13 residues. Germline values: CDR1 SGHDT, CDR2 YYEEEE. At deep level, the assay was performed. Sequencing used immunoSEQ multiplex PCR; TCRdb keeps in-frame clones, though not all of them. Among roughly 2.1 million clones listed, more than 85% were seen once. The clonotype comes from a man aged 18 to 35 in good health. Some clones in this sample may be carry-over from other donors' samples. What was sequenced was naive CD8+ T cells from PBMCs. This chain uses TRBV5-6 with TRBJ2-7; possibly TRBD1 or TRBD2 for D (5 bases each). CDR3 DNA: TGTGCCAGCAGCTGGGACCGGGACTACGAGCAGTACTTC. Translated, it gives CASSWDRDYEQYF.